These 3 T cell receptor beta chains were all obtained from the same sample, sequenced in a study of cytomegalovirus exposure and HLA in healthy donors. The assay was immunoSEQ multiplex PCR, and TCRdb's table has in-frame clones only and misses some. The sample yields approximately 170,000 clones, 85% seen once. The sample comprised PBMCs. These receptors all stem from a man aged 25-45 years in good health and CMV-seropositive.

V and J are TRBV4-3 and TRBJ2-7; D is possibly TRBD2 (6 bases). V was clipped by 0 bases and J by 2 bases, with 11 bases between them. Looked up from germline, CDR1 is LGHNA and CDR2 is YSLEER. The CDR3 consists of 15 residues. This CDR3 reads CASSQETSDPYEQYF. CDR3 DNA sequence: TGCGCCAGCAGCCAAGAGACTAGTGATCCCTACGAGCAGTACTTC.

This chain links TRBV6-5 with TRBJ1-2, with D possibly TRBD1 on 6 matching bases. The V end lost 5 bases, the J end lost 8 bases, and 15 bases lay between the germline ends. The germline V gene encodes CDR1 MNHEY and CDR2 SVGAGI. The CDR3 runs 13 residues. CDR3 DNA sequence: TGTGCCAGCAGTCCCGACAGGCGGCGGGGCTACACCTTC. It yields the protein CASSPDRRRGYTF.

The V and J genes are TRBV4-3 and TRBJ2-3; a possible D gene is TRBD1 (5 bases). Trimming removed 0 bases from V and 6 bases from J, with 13 bases in between. CDR1 and CDR2 (germline): LGHNA, YSLEER. The CDR3 contains 15 residues. CDR3 protein: CASSQDSQGFDTQYF. DNA of the CDR3: TGCGCCAGCAGCCAAGATAGCCAGGGCTTCGATACGCAGTATTTT.